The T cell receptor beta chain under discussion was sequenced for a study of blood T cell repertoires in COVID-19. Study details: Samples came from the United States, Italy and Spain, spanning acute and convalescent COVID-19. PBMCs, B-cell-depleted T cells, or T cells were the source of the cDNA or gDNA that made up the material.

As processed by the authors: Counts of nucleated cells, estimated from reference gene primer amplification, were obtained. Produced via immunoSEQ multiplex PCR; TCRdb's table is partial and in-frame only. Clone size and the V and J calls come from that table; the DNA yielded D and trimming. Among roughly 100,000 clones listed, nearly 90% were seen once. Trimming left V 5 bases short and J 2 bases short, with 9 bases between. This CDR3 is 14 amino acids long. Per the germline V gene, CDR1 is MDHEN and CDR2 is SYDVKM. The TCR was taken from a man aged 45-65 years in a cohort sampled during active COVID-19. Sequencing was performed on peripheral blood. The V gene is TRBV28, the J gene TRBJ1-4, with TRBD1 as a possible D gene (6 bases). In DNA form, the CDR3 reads TGTGCCAGCAGTACAGGGTCCACTAATGAAAAACTGTTTTTT. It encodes CASSTGSTNEKLFF. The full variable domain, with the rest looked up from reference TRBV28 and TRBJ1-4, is DVKVTQSSRYLVKRTGEKVFLECVQDMDHENMFWYRQDPGLGLRLIYFSYDVKMKEKGDIPEGYSVSREKKERFSLILESASTNQTSMYLCASSTGSTNEKLFFGSGTQLSVL.